The rows below give T cell receptor beta chains drawn from one sample of a study of cytomegalovirus exposure and HLA in healthy donors. Sequencing was performed with immunoSEQ multiplex PCR; in TCRdb, only in-frame clones are kept and a portion is missing. The table shows about 110,000 clones, with just over 70% occurring only once. The sample taken for sequencing was PBMCs. These receptors were collected from a boy aged 5-17 years in good health and CMV-seronegative. Both conserved end residues are part of each CDR3. A D gene is named only where the DNA matches it firmly. Not every row has a clone size; where given, it reads once, few, many or a size class.

V gene: TRBV25-1
clone size: .
D gene: .
J gene: TRBJ2-5
CDR3 DNA: TGTGCCAGCCAGGGGTGGGAGACCCAGTACTTC
CDR3 protein: CASQGWETQYF

V gene: TRBV12-5
clone size: once
D gene: .
J gene: TRBJ1-4
CDR3 DNA: TGTGCTAGTGCCAAGGGGTCAGGGCGTGCGACTAATGAAAAACTGTTTTTT
CDR3 protein: CASAKGSGRATNEKLFF

V gene: TRBV7-9
clone size: .
D gene: TRBD2
J gene: TRBJ2-1
CDR3 DNA: TGTGCCAGCTACCTACAATCTGGGACTAGCTACAATGAGCAGTTCTTC
CDR3 protein: CASYLQSGTSYNEQFF

V gene: TRBV9
clone size: .
D gene: TRBD1
J gene: TRBJ2-7
CDR3 DNA: TGTGCCAGCAGCGTAGGGGACAGGGGCTACGAGCAGTACTTC
CDR3 protein: CASSVGDRGYEQYF

V gene: TRBV27
clone size: .
D gene: TRBD1
J gene: TRBJ1-2
CDR3 DNA: TGTGCCAGCAGTTTTAGAGGACAGGGGGCCCTCTATGGCTACACCTTC
CDR3 protein: CASSFRGQGALYGYTF

V gene: TRBV9
clone size: .
D gene: .
J gene: TRBJ1-1
CDR3 DNA: TGTGCCAGCAGCGTGAGCACCGAGAACACTGAAGCTTTCTTT
CDR3 protein: CASSVSTENTEAFF

V gene: TRBV2
clone size: .
D gene: .
J gene: TRBJ1-4
CDR3 DNA: TGTGCCAGCAGAAGAAATCCCTCGGGTGAAAAACTGTTTTTT
CDR3 protein: CASRRNPSGEKLFF

V gene: TRBV5-1
clone size: .
D gene: TRBD1
J gene: TRBJ2-5
CDR3 DNA: TGCGCCAGCAGCTTGGCTCACAGGGGTGGGGAGACCCAGTACTTC
CDR3 protein: CASSLAHRGGETQYF

V gene: TRBV27
clone size: .
D gene: .
J gene: TRBJ1-2
CDR3 DNA: TGTGCCAGCAGTTTATGGCAGGGAGGGGACACCTTC
CDR3 protein: CASSLWQGGDTF

V gene: TRBV9
clone size: .
D gene: .
J gene: TRBJ1-1
CDR3 DNA: TGTGCCAGCAGCGTAGGGACACACATGAACACTGAAGCTTTCTTT
CDR3 protein: CASSVGTHMNTEAFF

V gene: TRBV19
clone size: few
D gene: .
J gene: TRBJ2-7
CDR3 DNA: TGTGCCAGTAGTATTCGTGCGGGTCCCTACGAGCAGTACTTC
CDR3 protein: CASSIRAGPYEQYF

V gene: TRBV25-1
clone size: .
D gene: TRBD1
J gene: TRBJ2-7
CDR3 DNA: TGTGCCAGCAGTACCTCCGGGACAGCCTACGAGCAGTACTTC
CDR3 protein: CASSTSGTAYEQYF

V gene: TRBV4-1
clone size: .
D gene: TRBD2
J gene: TRBJ2-7
CDR3 DNA: TGCGCCAGCAGCCCCGGACTAGCGGGTTACGAGCAGTACTTC
CDR3 protein: CASSPGLAGYEQYF

V gene: TRBV6-6
clone size: .
D gene: .
J gene: TRBJ2-7
CDR3 DNA: TGTGCCAGCAGTTACTCGGCTCGGAGGGCCTCCTACGAGCAGTACTTC
CDR3 protein: CASSYSARRASYEQYF

V gene: TRBV28
clone size: .
D gene: .
J gene: TRBJ1-4
CDR3 DNA: TGTGCCAGCAGGCGCGGGCGATGGGATGAAAAACTGTTTTTT
CDR3 protein: CASRRGRWDEKLFF

V gene: TRBV18
clone size: few
D gene: TRBD2
J gene: TRBJ2-1
CDR3 DNA: TGTGCCAGCTCCCCCAGGACTAGCGGGAGGTTCTACAATGAGCAGTTCTTC
CDR3 protein: CASSPRTSGRFYNEQFF

V gene: TRBV5-6
clone size: .
D gene: .
J gene: TRBJ2-2
CDR3 DNA: TGTGCCAGCAGCTTACGACAGGTCCAGAACACCGGGGAGCTGTTTTTT
CDR3 protein: CASSLRQVQNTGELFF

V gene: TRBV2
clone size: few
D gene: .
J gene: TRBJ1-4
CDR3 DNA: TGTGCCAGCAGGGAGCTTACAACTAATGAAAAACTGTTTTTT
CDR3 protein: CASRELTTNEKLFF

V gene: TRBV14
clone size: .
D gene: .
J gene: TRBJ1-2
CDR3 DNA: TGTGCCAGCAGCCAAGTCCTAGCGGGGGGCGCGAATGGCTACACCTTC
CDR3 protein: CASSQVLAGGANGYTF

V gene: TRBV5-1
clone size: .
D gene: TRBD1
J gene: TRBJ1-1
CDR3 DNA: TGCGCCAGCAGCTTGGAGGAGGGGGCGACTGAAGCTTTCTTT
CDR3 protein: CASSLEEGATEAFF

V gene: TRBV2
clone size: .
D gene: TRBD1
J gene: TRBJ1-6
CDR3 DNA: TGTGCCAGCAGTGAAGAGGGACAGTCGGCGCTCCACTTT
CDR3 protein: CASSEEGQSALHF

V gene: TRBV7-6
clone size: few
D gene: .
J gene: TRBJ1-1
CDR3 DNA: TGTGCCAGCAGCCCAAACAGGGTGTGGGCTGAAGCTTTCTTT
CDR3 protein: CASSPNRVWAEAFF

V gene: TRBV27
clone size: .
D gene: .
J gene: TRBJ1-4
CDR3 DNA: TGTGCCAGCAGAACGGGACTGGTCACTGAAAAACTGTTTTTT
CDR3 protein: CASRTGLVTEKLFF

V gene: TRBV5-6
clone size: .
D gene: .
J gene: TRBJ2-7
CDR3 DNA: TGTGCCAGCAGCTTGGCATTGATCCCCAGCGAGCAGTACTTC
CDR3 protein: CASSLALIPSEQYF

V gene: TRBV2
clone size: .
D gene: .
J gene: TRBJ1-5
CDR3 DNA: TGTGCCAGCAGTGAAGCGGCGGGGGGCAATCAGCCCCAGCATTTT
CDR3 protein: CASSEAAGGNQPQHF

V gene: TRBV7-2
clone size: .
D gene: TRBD1
J gene: TRBJ1-6
CDR3 DNA: TGTGCCAGCAGCCCCCGACAGGGCTATAATTCACCCCTCCACTTT
CDR3 protein: CASSPRQGYNSPLHF

V gene: TRBV6-5
clone size: few
D gene: TRBD2
J gene: TRBJ2-2
CDR3 DNA: TGTGCCAGCAGCGGGGGGGGGCCTGGCACCGGGGAGCTGTTTTTT
CDR3 protein: CASSGGGPGTGELFF

V gene: TRBV7-3
clone size: .
D gene: .
J gene: TRBJ2-1
CDR3 DNA: TGTGCCAGCAGCTCCAGGGTTTTGGGTGAGCAGTTCTTC
CDR3 protein: CASSSRVLGEQFF

V gene: TRBV5-1
clone size: few
D gene: .
J gene: TRBJ1-1
CDR3 DNA: TGCGCCAGCAGCTTGGTAGACTACCTGGGGAACACTGAAGCTTTCTTT
CDR3 protein: CASSLVDYLGNTEAFF

V gene: TRBV2
clone size: .
D gene: .
J gene: TRBJ2-5
CDR3 DNA: TGTGCCAGCAGTGAAGCGCTTCCAGGGGAAGAGACCCAGTACTTC
CDR3 protein: CASSEALPGEETQYF

V gene: TRBV11-3
clone size: .
D gene: .
J gene: TRBJ1-1
CDR3 DNA: TGTGCCAGCAGCTCTGACACTGAAGCTTTCTTT
CDR3 protein: CASSSDTEAFF

V gene: TRBV25-1
clone size: .
D gene: .
J gene: TRBJ1-2
CDR3 DNA: TGTGCCAGCAGTGAATATCCGGGGCAGGGGCGCGGAGGCTACACCTTC
CDR3 protein: CASSEYPGQGRGGYTF

V gene: TRBV7-9
clone size: .
D gene: .
J gene: TRBJ1-4
CDR3 DNA: TGTGCCAGCAGCTTAGGGCAAACTAATGAAAAACTGTTTTTT
CDR3 protein: CASSLGQTNEKLFF

V gene: TRBV2
clone size: once
D gene: .
J gene: TRBJ1-1
CDR3 DNA: TGTGCCAGCAGCTCCTACCTCACTGAAGCTTTCTTT
CDR3 protein: CASSSYLTEAFF

V gene: TRBV7-9
clone size: .
D gene: .
J gene: TRBJ2-1
CDR3 DNA: TGTGCCAGCAGCTTATACTTCAATGAGCAGTTCTTC
CDR3 protein: CASSLYFNEQFF

V gene: TRBV30
clone size: .
D gene: TRBD1
J gene: TRBJ2-5
CDR3 DNA: TGTGCCTGGAGTGTACAAGGGACAGGGGAGCGGGAGACCCAGTACTTC
CDR3 protein: CAWSVQGTGERETQYF

V gene: TRBV6-4
clone size: .
D gene: TRBD2
J gene: TRBJ2-3
CDR3 DNA: TGTGCCAGCAGTGACGGGGGACTAGGCACAGATACGCAGTATTTT
CDR3 protein: CASSDGGLGTDTQYF

V gene: TRBV5-4
clone size: .
D gene: .
J gene: TRBJ2-7
CDR3 DNA: TGTGCCAGCAGCTTCCGGCTAGAAGACTACGAGCAGTACTTC
CDR3 protein: CASSFRLEDYEQYF

V gene: TRBV30
clone size: .
D gene: .
J gene: TRBJ1-1
CDR3 DNA: TGTGCCTGGAGTGTGACAAAGAACACTGAAGCTTTCTTT
CDR3 protein: CAWSVTKNTEAFF

V gene: TRBV2
clone size: few
D gene: TRBD1
J gene: TRBJ1-5
CDR3 DNA: TGTGCCAGCACCAGGGACAGGGGGAATCAGCCCCAGCATTTT
CDR3 protein: CASTRDRGNQPQHF

V gene: TRBV2
clone size: .
D gene: .
J gene: TRBJ1-3
CDR3 DNA: TGTGCCAGCAGCCTCTCTGGAAACACCATATATTTT
CDR3 protein: CASSLSGNTIYF

V gene: TRBV6-5
clone size: once
D gene: TRBD1
J gene: TRBJ1-3
CDR3 DNA: TGTGCCAGCAGTTACAGGACAGGGGGCGTAGGAAACACCATATATTTT
CDR3 protein: CASSYRTGGVGNTIYF

V gene: TRBV7-2
clone size: .
D gene: TRBD1
J gene: TRBJ1-2
CDR3 DNA: TGTGCCAGCAGCTTAGAGGACAGGATCTATGGCTACACCTTC
CDR3 protein: CASSLEDRIYGYTF

V gene: TRBV9
clone size: .
D gene: .
J gene: TRBJ2-7
CDR3 DNA: TGTGCCAGCTCTCGAGGGGACTTCAGCTCCTACGAGCAGTACTTC
CDR3 protein: CASSRGDFSSYEQYF

V gene: TRBV19
clone size: .
D gene: .
J gene: TRBJ1-2
CDR3 DNA: TGTGCCAGTAGTATCCAGGGCGGTGGCTACACCTTC
CDR3 protein: CASSIQGGGYTF

V gene: TRBV6-7
clone size: .
D gene: TRBD1
J gene: TRBJ2-4
CDR3 DNA: TGTGCCAGCAGTCGAAGGTGGGACAGGCGCAGCCCCTCGGCCACAAAAAACATTCAGTACTTC
CDR3 protein: CASSRRWDRRSPSATKNIQYF

V gene: TRBV18
clone size: once
D gene: .
J gene: TRBJ1-1
CDR3 DNA: TGTGCCAGCTCTCCAAGTCCATCAGGGTTTGAAGCTTTCTTT
CDR3 protein: CASSPSPSGFEAFF

V gene: TRBV28
clone size: .
D gene: .
J gene: TRBJ2-3
CDR3 DNA: TGTGCCAGCTCAGGTTTCACAGATACGCAGTATTTT
CDR3 protein: CASSGFTDTQYF

V gene: TRBV30
clone size: .
D gene: TRBD2
J gene: TRBJ2-7
CDR3 DNA: TGTGCCTGGAAAAGGCTAGCGGGCTACGAGCAGTACTTC
CDR3 protein: CAWKRLAGYEQYF

V gene: TRBV7-8
clone size: .
D gene: TRBD1
J gene: TRBJ1-3
CDR3 DNA: TGTGCCAGCAGTTTAAAAAACAGGGGGCTAGCGAACACCATATATTTT
CDR3 protein: CASSLKNRGLANTIYF

V gene: TRBV28
clone size: .
D gene: TRBD1
J gene: TRBJ1-2
CDR3 DNA: TGTGCCAGCAGTTTTGAGGGGGCGAGGAGTGGCTACACCTTC
CDR3 protein: CASSFEGARSGYTF